Listed here are 17 T cell receptor beta chains from one sample, sequenced in a study of blood T cell repertoires in COVID-19. Measured with immunoSEQ multiplex PCR; TCRdb has only the in-frame clones, and not every one. The repertoire holds some 300,000 clones, with around 92% as singletons. Sequencing input: PBMCs or T cells enriched from blood (not recorded which). These receptors were obtained from a woman aged 50 to 65 who had been exposed to COVID-19.

The chain has TRBV19 and TRBJ1-3; no clear D. Germline V CDR1 and CDR2: LNHDA, SQIVND (reference sequence). This CDR3 has 12 amino acids. V gave up 7 bases and J gave up 0 bases, with 4 bases separating them. CDR3 in DNA: TGTGCCAGTACCATCTCTGGAAACACCATATATTTT. It is translated as CASTISGNTIYF.

The chain recombines TRBV12-5 with TRBJ1-1, with 10 bases that match TRBD1. Germline V CDR1 and CDR2: LGHNT, FRNRAP. The CDR3 is made up of 21 amino acids. The junction had 20 bases not matched to a gene; V was cut back by 4 bases and J by 0 bases. DNA for the CDR3: TGTGCTAGTGGTTCGCTACCCGCAACCGGGACAGGGGTCTTAGTGAACACTGAAGCTTTCTTT. Translating gives CASGSLPATGTGVLVNTEAFF.

This chain uses TRBV4-1 with TRBJ1-2, with TRBD1 identical over 7 bases. This CDR3 spans 15 amino acids. The V gene end was trimmed by 4 bases and the J gene end by 4 bases; junction bases not matched to a gene: 9. Germline V gene data show CDR1 as MGHRA and CDR2 as YSYEKL. The CDR3 spells CASSREAGTVYGYTF. Here the CDR3 DNA reads TGCGCCAGCAGCCGGGAAGCAGGGACAGTCTATGGCTACACCTTC.

V and J are TRBV3-1 (or the pseudogene TRBV3-2) and TRBJ2-7; TRBD1 aligns across 8 bases. With 4 bases clipped from V and 6 bases from J, the junction kept 11 bases outside the gene matches. Germline V gene data show CDR1 as LGHDT and CDR2 as YNNKEL (reference sequence). The CDR3 totals 15 residues. DNA of the CDR3: TGTGCCAGCAGCCCCCGGGACAGGTACTCAGGCGAGCAGTACTTC. Translation gives CASSPRDRYSGEQYF.

This clone was seen more than once but under ten times. The chain joins TRBV6-5 to TRBJ2-2; TRBD2 matches at 9 bases. Germline lookup yields CDR1 MNHEY and CDR2 SVGAGI. The CDR3 has 16 residues. Losses at the gene ends were 2 bases for V and 5 bases for J; bases not matched to a gene: 6. CDR3 region: CASSYDVAGVTGELFF. The CDR3 DNA reads TGTGCCAGCAGTTACGATGTAGCGGGGGTGACCGGGGAGCTGTTTTTT.

J is TRBJ1-5 and V is TRBV5-4, with D possibly TRBD1 on 6 matching bases. CDR1 is SGHNT and CDR2 is YYREEE in the germline V gene (reference sequence). V shed 4 bases and J shed 2 bases, with 13 bases lying between them. CDR3 length: 15 amino acids. CDR3 nucleotides: TGTGCCAGCAGCGTACAGGGATCGGGCAATCAGCCCCAGCATTTT. Translation: CASSVQGSGNQPQHF.

The J gene is TRBJ1-1, the V gene TRBV19; 8 nucleotides agree with TRBD1. Trimming removed 3 bases from V and 9 bases from J; junction bases left unmatched: 12. Germline V gene lookup returns CDR1 LNHDA and CDR2 SQIVND (reference sequence). This CDR3 contains 15 residues. The CDR3 region is CASSITTGAREKAFF. CDR3 in DNA: TGTGCCAGTAGTATTACGACAGGGGCTAGAGAGAAAGCTTTCTTT. Drawing the rest from reference TRBV19 and TRBJ1-1, the complete variable domain is DGGITQSPKYLFRKEGQNVTLSCEQNLNHDAMYWYRQDPGQGLRLIYYSQIVNDFQKGDIAEGYSVSREKKESFPLTVTSAQKNPTAFYLCASSITTGAREKAFFGQGTRLTVV.

The J gene is TRBJ1-5, the V gene TRBV19, with TRBD1 matching over 8 bases. The V gene's germline CDR1 is LNHDA and CDR2 SQIVND (reference sequence). This CDR3 contains 15 residues. J gave up 7 bases and V 4 bases, and 9 bases lay outside the gene matches. CDR3 coding DNA: TGTGCCAGTAGTACCTCCGGACAGGGCAGGCAGCCCCAGCATTTT. Its protein product is CASSTSGQGRQPQHF.

The chain employs TRBV28 and TRBJ2-7, with D perhaps matching TRBD2 (5 bases). In germline, CDR1 is MDHEN, CDR2 SYDVKM. The CDR3 sequence is 15 residues long. V gave up 6 bases and J gave up 2 bases, with 17 bases separating them. CDR3 region: CASSTRVLPPYEQYF. The CDR3, as DNA: TGTGCCAGCAGCACTAGGGTTCTTCCTCCCTACGAGCAGTACTTC.

The V gene is TRBV3-1 (or the pseudogene TRBV3-2), the J gene TRBJ2-3; TRBD2 matches 7 bases. The CDR3 runs to 17 residues. CDR1 is LGHDT and CDR2 is YNNKEL in the germline V gene (reference sequence). J gave up 0 bases and V 2 bases, and 8 bases lay outside the gene matches. DNA for the CDR3: TGTGCCAGCAGCCAATCAGGGACTACCGCTAGCACAGATACGCAGTATTTT. As protein: CASSQSGTTASTDTQYF.

The gene calls are TRBV29-1 and TRBJ1-2, with D tentatively TRBD1 (5 bases). Between the trimmed V and J ends, which lost 0 bases and 4 bases, there was a span of 24 bases. The CDR3 has 18 amino acids. Germline V gives CDR1 SQVTM, CDR2 ANQGSEA. The CDR3 reads CSVEEGEGFVESIYGYTF. As DNA, the CDR3 is TGCAGCGTTGAAGAAGGGGAAGGGTTTGTGGAATCCATCTATGGCTACACCTTC.

CDR3: CASSEAGPYEQYF. CDR3 DNA: TGTGCCAGCAGTGAAGCTGGGCCCTACGAGCAGTACTTC. The chain is built from TRBV6-1 and TRBJ2-7; no clear D gene. CDR3 size: 13 residues. V was shortened by 0 bases and J by 2 bases, with 5 bases between the two germline ends. Looked up from germline, CDR1 is MNHNS and CDR2 is SASEGT.

The V gene is TRBV30, the J gene TRBJ2-3; 15 bases match TRBD2. This CDR3 has 14 amino acids. Germline CDR1 is GTSNPN and CDR2 is SVGIG (reference sequence). CDR3 region: CAWGLAGGKDTQYF. CDR3 nucleotide sequence: TGTGCATGGGGACTAGCGGGGGGTAAGGATACGCAGTATTTT.

This sequence joins TRBV3-1 (or the pseudogene TRBV3-2) and TRBJ2-7; D possibly corresponds to TRBD1 (6 bases). Germline V CDR1 and CDR2: LGHDT, YNNKEL (reference sequence). V was trimmed by 2 bases and J by 0 bases, leaving 8 bases between them. CDR3 size: 14 residues. The DNA of the CDR3 is TGTGCCAGCAGCCAAAGACAGGTCTCCTACGAGCAGTACTTC. The encoded protein is CASSQRQVSYEQYF.

V and J are TRBV18 and TRBJ2-7; D unclear. CDR1 is KGHSH, CDR2 LQKENI, per germline. This CDR3 comprises 17 residues. V lost 1 base, J lost 0 bases, and 16 bases lay in between. The CDR3 reads CASSPLQARSSSYEQYF. For the CDR3, the DNA is TGTGCCAGCTCACCACTTCAGGCCCGATCAAGCTCCTACGAGCAGTACTTC. Filled out from reference TRBV18 and TRBJ2-7, the complete variable domain reads NAGVMQNPRHLVRRRGQEARLRCSPMKGHSHVYWYRQLPEEGLKFMVYLQKENIIDESGMPKERFSAEFPKEGPSILRIQQVVRGDSAAYFCASSPLQARSSSYEQYFGPGTRLTVT.

The rearrangement links TRBV2 to TRBJ2-5; tentative D call: TRBD2 (5 bases). V was shortened by 3 bases and J by 2 bases, with 16 bases between the two germline ends. The length of the CDR3 is 16 residues. Germline CDR1 SNHLY, CDR2 FYNNEI. The CDR3 region has the DNA TGTGCCAGCAGTGATATTTCCCGGGGTCAACAAGAGACCCAGTACTTC. Translating it yields CASSDISRGQQETQYF.

The DNA of the CDR3 is TGTGCCAGCAGCTTAGATCCCGGACACGCGATGAACACCGGGGAGCTGTTTTTT. Translated, it gives CASSLDPGHAMNTGELFF. The chain is built from TRBV11-3 and TRBJ2-2, with D tentatively TRBD1 (5 bases). The length of the CDR3 is 18 residues. Trimming removed 0 bases at V and 1 base at J, with 15 bases between. Germline values: CDR1 SGHNT, CDR2 YENEEA. The whole variable domain, remainder taken from reference TRBV11-3 and TRBJ2-2, is EAGVVQSPRYKIIEKKQPVAFWCNPISGHNTLYWYLQNLGQGPELLIRYENEEAVDDSQLPKDRFSAERLKGVDSTLKIQPAELGDSAVYLCASSLDPGHAMNTGELFFGEGSRLTVL.